This passage covers 29 T cell receptor beta chains from one sample sequenced in a study of PD-1 blockade in classical Hodgkin lymphoma. Repertoires were generated with immunoSEQ multiplex PCR, while TCRdb's copy carries only in-frame clones and drops some. Here the sample spans 72,000 or so clones, under 95% being singletons. No patient escaped relapse after autologous stem cell transplantation, and brentuximab vedotin exposure varied. The input for sequencing was peripheral blood mononuclear cells (PBMCs), taken at baseline. The receptors were gathered from a human donor with classical Hodgkin lymphoma.

This chain links TRBV7-6 with TRBJ1-5; D is ambiguous. CDR3 length equals 13 residues. Germline assignment: CDR1 SGHVS and CDR2 FNYEAQ. The V gene lost 5 bases and the J gene lost 6 bases, with 11 bases spanning the gap. The CDR3 DNA reads TGTGCCAGCAGCCCTCCCCGGGTTCAGCCCCAGCATTTT. This gives the protein CASSPPRVQPQHF.

This clone was detected only once. The chain combines TRBV6-6 with TRBJ1-1, with 7 bases identical to TRBD1. CDR3 length: 15 residues. Trimming at V came to 5 bases and at J to 1 base, leaving 7 bases not matched to a gene. Looked up from germline, CDR1 is MNHNY and CDR2 is SVGAGI (reference sequence). CDR3 in DNA: TGTGCCAGCAGTACCTACAGGGGACAGAACACTGAAGCTTTCTTT. Translation: CASSTYRGQNTEAFF.

This chain connects TRBV7-8 to TRBJ2-3; D is perhaps TRBD2 (6 bases). The CDR3 extends over 13 amino acids. CDR1 SGHVS and CDR2 FQNEAQ come from the germline V gene. Trimming shortened V by 5 bases and J by 4 bases, and 10 bases separated the two germline ends. The CDR3 region is CASSPGAADTQYF. The CDR3 nucleotides read TGTGCCAGCAGCCCGGGAGCGGCAGATACGCAGTATTTT. The variable domain in full, with the rest retrieved from reference TRBV7-8 and TRBJ2-3, is GAGVSQSPRYKVAKRGQDVALRCDPISGHVSLFWYQQALGQGPEFLTYFQNEAQLDKSGLPSDRFFAERPEGSVSTLKIQRTQQEDSAVYLCASSPGAADTQYFGPGTRLTVL.

The chain uses TRBV9 and TRBJ2-7; 12 nucleotides agree with TRBD1. This CDR3 region has 16 residues. Germline CDR1 SGDLS, CDR2 YYNGEE. V gave up 2 bases and J gave up 2 bases; unmatched junction bases: 5. The CDR3 region is CASSVLGTGGPYEQYF. CDR3 DNA: TGTGCCAGCAGCGTTCTTGGGACAGGGGGCCCCTACGAGCAGTACTTC.

The V call is TRBV29-1, the J call TRBJ1-1; no reliable D call. The ends were cut back, 2 bases at V and 1 base at J, with 11 bases in the middle. The CDR3 length is 14 residues. From germline, CDR1 is SQVTM and CDR2 ANQGSEA. CDR3 bases: TGCAGCGTTGAATCGGACGGCTCGAACACTGAAGCTTTCTTT. Translation: CSVESDGSNTEAFF.

The rearrangement joins TRBV18 to TRBJ1-4; no definite D call. Germline CDR1 reads KGHSH; CDR2 reads LQKENI. The CDR3 extends over 13 amino acids. Trimming cost V 3 bases and J 8 bases, with 10 bases left between them. The CDR3 DNA reads TGTGCCAGCTCACCCACCGTCGGCGAAAAACTGTTTTTT. Encoded protein: CASSPTVGEKLFF.

V usage is TRBV19 and J usage is TRBJ1-5; 8 bases line up with TRBD1. The CDR3 spans 17 residues. Germline V gene lookup returns CDR1 LNHDA and CDR2 SQIVND (reference sequence). V shed 5 bases and J 3 bases; nucleotides not matched to a gene: 12. The CDR3 sequence: CASSLAPAGQVNQPQHF. CDR3 nucleotides: TGTGCCAGTAGTCTCGCCCCCGCGGGACAGGTCAATCAGCCCCAGCATTTT.

The chain links TRBV5-8 to TRBJ2-7; 10 nucleotides match TRBD1. The germline V gene encodes CDR1 SGHTS and CDR2 YDEGEE. CDR3 size: 15 residues. V gave up 0 bases and J gave up 4 bases; unmatched junction bases: 4. The CDR3 here is CASSLETGGTYEQYF. CDR3 bases: TGTGCCAGCAGCTTGGAGACAGGGGGCACGTACGAGCAGTACTTC.

The chain combines TRBV6-5 with TRBJ1-3, with D possibly TRBD1 on 6 matching bases. This CDR3 comprises 16 residues. V lost 1 base and J 0 bases, leaving 10 bases between the germline ends. Germline CDR1 reads MNHEY; CDR2 reads SVGAGI. The CDR3 loop reads CASSYLTQGSGNTIYF. CDR3 nucleotides: TGTGCCAGCAGTTACTTAACACAGGGCTCTGGAAACACCATATATTTT.

The genes are TRBV7-9 and TRBJ1-4; D unresolved. This CDR3 spans 16 amino acids. V lost 1 base, J lost 8 bases, and 17 bases lay in between. The V gene's germline CDR1 is SEHNR and CDR2 FQNEAQ (reference sequence). The CDR3 nucleotides read TGTGCCAGCAGCTTAGGGCCAGCGGGTCCGGGCGAAAAACTGTTTTTT. Translated, it gives CASSLGPAGPGEKLFF.

J is TRBJ2-7 and V is TRBV7-2; D possibly corresponds to TRBD1 (5 bases). The germline V and J ends were trimmed by 3 bases and 4 bases, with 13 bases remaining between them. The germline V gene has CDR1 SGHTA and CDR2 FQGNSA. This CDR3 region has 14 residues. In DNA form, the CDR3 reads TGTGCCAGCAGCTTTTCAGGGCTCGATTACGAGCAGTACTTC. This encodes CASSFSGLDYEQYF.

V is TRBV6-5 and J is TRBJ1-4; D unresolved. The germline gives CDR1 MNHEY, CDR2 SVGAGI. This CDR3 contains 16 residues. V lost 0 bases to trimming and J lost 5 bases, with 13 bases between them. The chain's CDR3 is CASSYSAVGMNEKLFF. The CDR3 DNA follows: TGTGCCAGCAGTTACTCAGCCGTTGGTATGAATGAAAAACTGTTTTTT.

The chain has TRBV28 and TRBJ2-1; 10 nucleotides agree with TRBD2. V was clipped by 4 bases and J by 6 bases; unmatched bases: 18. This CDR3 has 19 amino acids. Germline-derived CDR1 and CDR2 are MDHEN and SYDVKM. The CDR3 DNA follows: TGTGCCAGCAGTTCTACCTATAAAATACTAGCGGGATCTGTCAATGAGCAGTTCTTC. The encoded protein is CASSSTYKILAGSVNEQFF.

The V gene is TRBV9, the J gene TRBJ1-1; D unclear. Germline V gives CDR1 SGDLS, CDR2 YYNGEE. This CDR3 has 13 residues. Trimming pared 3 bases from V and 0 bases from J, leaving 6 bases between. CDR3 sequence: CASSGAMNTEAFF. The CDR3 DNA reads TGTGCCAGCAGCGGCGCGATGAACACTGAAGCTTTCTTT.

V usage is TRBV9 and J usage is TRBJ2-4; weak D call: TRBD2 (6 bases). The length of the CDR3 is 17 residues. Trimming took off 0 bases at V and 2 bases at J, with 15 bases between the two ends. Germline V gene sequence: CDR1 SGDLS, CDR2 YYNGEE. As DNA, the CDR3 is TGTGCCAGCAGCGTAGAGGAGGGCCTCCTAACCAAAAACATTCAGTACTTC. This encodes CASSVEEGLLTKNIQYF.

V and J are TRBV5-1 and TRBJ2-3; TRBD2 matches at 10 bases. Trimming cost V 0 bases and J 1 base; bases outside gene matches: 2. The CDR3 sequence is 16 residues long. Germline V CDR1 and CDR2: SGHRS, YFSETQ. The CDR3 here is CASSLELAGGTDTQYF. CDR3 DNA: TGCGCCAGCAGCTTGGAGCTAGCGGGAGGCACAGATACGCAGTATTTT.

The rearrangement joins TRBV7-2 to TRBJ2-1, with D possibly matching TRBD2 (5 bases). V was pared by 2 bases and J by 6 bases, with 17 bases between. Per germline, CDR1 SGHTA and CDR2 FQGNSA. The CDR3 is 16 residues long. CDR3 loop: CASSLSPSLWANEQFF. In DNA, the CDR3 is TGTGCCAGCAGCTTATCCCCTAGCCTCTGGGCCAATGAGCAGTTCTTC.

The chain recombines TRBV19 with TRBJ1-4; perhaps TRBD1 as D (5 bases). Germline CDR1 reads LNHDA; CDR2 reads SQIVND (reference sequence). The CDR3 loop spans 15 amino acids. Deletions cut 6 bases from V and 7 bases from J, with 18 bases between. CDR3 nucleotides: TGTGCCAGTAGCCGGAGGGGCGCCGCGACTGAAAAACTGTTTTTT. This translates into CASSRRGAATEKLFF.

The V and J genes are TRBV27 and TRBJ1-4, with a possible D match to TRBD1 (6 bases). The V gene's germline CDR1 is MNHEY and CDR2 SMNVEV (reference sequence). CDR3 size: 15 residues. The V gene lost 2 bases and the J gene lost 3 bases, with 10 bases spanning the gap. The CDR3: CASSLRGAANEKLFF. DNA for the CDR3: TGTGCCAGCAGTTTAAGGGGGGCGGCTAATGAAAAACTGTTTTTT.

V gene TRBV9 combines with J gene TRBJ2-1, with 7 bases identical to TRBD1. The CDR3 is 15 residues long. V shed 0 bases, J shed 4 bases, and the junction held 4 bases outside the gene matches. CDR1 is SGDLS and CDR2 is YYNGEE in the germline V gene. CDR3 protein: CASSVAWGQYNEQFF. In nucleotides, the CDR3 is TGTGCCAGCAGCGTAGCTTGGGGACAGTACAATGAGCAGTTCTTC.

The CDR3 here is CASSLGTEQFF. DNA of the CDR3: TGCGCCAGCAGTCTGGGGACAGAGCAGTTCTTC. V and J are TRBV5-1 and TRBJ2-1; tentatively, D is TRBD1 (6 bases). The CDR3 consists of 11 residues. The germline V gene encodes CDR1 SGHRS and CDR2 YFSETQ. V was trimmed by 5 bases and J by 10 bases, leaving 10 bases between them.

The rearrangement joins TRBV19 to TRBJ2-3; a possible D gene is TRBD1 (5 bases). V lost 6 bases and J 0 bases, leaving 19 bases between the germline ends. This CDR3 contains 17 residues. Germline V gene data show CDR1 as LNHDA and CDR2 as SQIVND (reference sequence). The CDR3 protein is CASSRQTLGASTDTQYF. The CDR3 region has the DNA TGTGCCAGTAGCCGACAAACTTTAGGGGCTAGCACAGATACGCAGTATTTT.

The chain couples TRBV7-3 to TRBJ2-3; no reliable D call. V dropped 1 base and J dropped 2 bases, with 10 bases sitting between them. CDR3 length: 15 residues. Germline V CDR1 and CDR2: SGHTA, FQGTGA. The chain's CDR3 is CASSLIGSSTDTQYF. CDR3 coding DNA: TGTGCCAGCAGCTTAATCGGCTCTTCCACAGATACGCAGTATTTT. The whole variable domain, remainder taken from reference TRBV7-3 and TRBJ2-3, is GAGVSQTPSNKVTEKGKYVELRCDPISGHTALYWYRQSLGQGPEFLIYFQGTGAADDSGLPNDRFFAVRPEGSVSTLKIQRTERGDSAVYLCASSLIGSSTDTQYFGPGTRLTVL.

The V call is TRBV9, the J call TRBJ2-7; D remains ambiguous. The CDR3 is made up of 16 amino acids. V was clipped by 0 bases and J by 1 base, with 14 bases between them. Germline CDR1 is SGDLS and CDR2 is YYNGEE. CDR3 protein: CASSVASVALSYEQYF. CDR3 sequence (DNA): TGTGCCAGCAGCGTAGCCTCGGTGGCGCTATCCTACGAGCAGTACTTC. The full variable domain, with the rest looked up from reference TRBV9 and TRBJ2-7, is DSGVTQTPKHLITATGQRVTLRCSPRSGDLSVYWYQQSLDQGLQFLIQYYNGEERAKGNILERFSAQQFPDLHSELNLSSLELGDSALYFCASSVASVALSYEQYFGPGTRLTVT.

This chain links TRBV6-5 with TRBJ1-6, with D possibly being TRBD1 (5 bases). The CDR3 extends over 16 amino acids. The V end was cut by 0 bases, the J end by 9 bases, with 15 bases between. CDR1 and CDR2 from the germline V gene are MNHEY and SVGAGI. The CDR3 nucleotides read TGTGCCAGCAGTTACTCGAGCCAGGGACTTGTTTCACCCCTCCACTTT. This codes for CASSYSSQGLVSPLHF.

The chain combines TRBV6-1 with TRBJ2-3; TRBD1 matches at 8 bases. Germline CDR1 reads MNHNS; CDR2 reads SASEGT. The CDR3 covers 15 residues. J gave up 5 bases and V 6 bases, and 10 bases lay outside the gene matches. The CDR3 bases are TGTGCCAGCAGCCAAGGGGACAGGTTATTAGATACGCAGTATTTT. It translates to CASSQGDRLLDTQYF.

In its sample, this clone was seen a few times. The rearrangement uses TRBV19 and TRBJ2-1; the match to TRBD2 covers 11 bases. Per germline, CDR1 LNHDA and CDR2 SQIVND (reference sequence). V shed 3 bases, J shed 0 bases, and the junction held 4 bases outside the gene matches. This CDR3 has 17 residues. Here the CDR3 reads CASSIGTSGRSYNEQFF. For the CDR3, the DNA is TGTGCCAGTAGTATTGGGACTAGCGGACGCTCCTACAATGAGCAGTTCTTC.

The chain uses TRBV6-5 and TRBJ2-5; weak D call: TRBD1 (6 bases). The CDR3 sequence is 13 residues long. Trimming pared 6 bases from V and 4 bases from J, leaving 12 bases between. Germline V lookup: CDR1 MNHEY, CDR2 SVGAGI. The CDR3 DNA is TGTGCCAGCAGGACCCAGGGGCCAGAGACCCAGTACTTC. It is translated as CASRTQGPETQYF.

This chain joins TRBV19 and TRBJ2-3, with D possibly TRBD2 on 6 matching bases. CDR3 length: 16 amino acids. Germline V lookup: CDR1 LNHDA, CDR2 SQIVND (reference sequence). Trimming left V 5 bases short and J 3 bases short, with 18 bases between. The CDR3 DNA reads TGTGCCAGTAGTGCCTTCTCCGGGACTCTTACAGATACGCAGTATTTT. Translation gives CASSAFSGTLTDTQYF.